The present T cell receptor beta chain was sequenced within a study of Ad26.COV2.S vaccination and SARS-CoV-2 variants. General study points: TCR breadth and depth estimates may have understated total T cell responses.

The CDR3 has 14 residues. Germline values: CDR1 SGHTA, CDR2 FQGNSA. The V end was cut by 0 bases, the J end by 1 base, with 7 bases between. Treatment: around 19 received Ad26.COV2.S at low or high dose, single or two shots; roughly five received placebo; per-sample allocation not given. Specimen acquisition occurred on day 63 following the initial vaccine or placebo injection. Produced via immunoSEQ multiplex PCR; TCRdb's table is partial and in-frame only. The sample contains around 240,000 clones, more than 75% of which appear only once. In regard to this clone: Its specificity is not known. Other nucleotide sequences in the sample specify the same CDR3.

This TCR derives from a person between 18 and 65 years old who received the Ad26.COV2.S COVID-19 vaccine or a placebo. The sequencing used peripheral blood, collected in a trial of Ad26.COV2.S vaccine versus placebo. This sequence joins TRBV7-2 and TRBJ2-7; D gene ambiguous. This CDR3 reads CASSLAGSSYEQYF. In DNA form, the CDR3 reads TGTGCCAGCAGCTTAGCGGGATCTTCCTACGAGCAGTACTTC.